These 27 T cell receptor beta chains came from one sample sequenced in a study of monozygotic twins with inflammatory bowel disease. Following a re-call of the 5' RACE reads, TCRdb has one entry per CDR3 protein and lacks DNA. This specimen shows 200,000 to 250,000 distinct CDR3 sequences; the ten leading clones hold 7.7%. Sequenced: blood. The receptors stem from a human donor with ulcerative colitis or Crohn's disease, or a healthy co-twin of an affected twin (not recorded which).

The rearrangement joins TRBV11-3 to TRBJ2-2; the TCRdb call, TRBD2, lacks DNA for checking. Per the germline V gene, CDR1 is SGHNT and CDR2 is YENEEA. There are 13 residues in the CDR3. This CDR3 reads CASSSLRSGELFF.

The rearrangement uses TRBV6-5 and TRBJ1-2; the D call of TRBD1 rests on TCRdb alone, since no DNA is present to check it. This CDR3 has 16 residues. In germline, CDR1 is MNHEY, CDR2 SVGAGI. The CDR3: CASSSQRPGQRLGYTF.

The chain links TRBV19 to TRBJ1-2; TCRdb calls TRBD1, which cannot be checked without DNA. The CDR3 loop spans 18 amino acids. Germline loops: CDR1 LNHDA, CDR2 SQIVND (reference sequence). CDR3 in amino acids: CASSILAFTPPARGGYTF.

This sequence joins TRBV19 and TRBJ1-1. The germline V gene encodes CDR1 LNHDA and CDR2 SQIVND (reference sequence). This CDR3 has 13 residues. The CDR3: CASSKRPDTEAFF.

This chain connects TRBV2 to TRBJ2-3; TCRdb calls TRBD2, which cannot be checked without DNA. The CDR3 extends over 18 amino acids. The germline gives CDR1 SNHLY, CDR2 FYNNEI. The CDR3 sequence is CASSDPTSGGASTDTQYF.

The chain is built from TRBV11-1 and TRBJ2-3; TCRdb names TRBD1, which stays unverified in the absence of DNA. CDR3 size: 16 residues. Per germline, CDR1 SGHAT and CDR2 FQDESV (reference sequence). CDR3 in amino acids: CASSSQGRGGPDTQYF.

V gene TRBV5-1 combines with J gene TRBJ2-5; the D call from TCRdb, TRBD2, cannot be confirmed without DNA. Per the germline V gene, CDR1 is SGHRS and CDR2 is YFSETQ. This CDR3 is 14 amino acids long. CDR3 sequence reads: CASSLAWKGETQYF.

The CDR3 protein is CASSQTSYEQYF. The chain recombines TRBV5-6 with TRBJ2-7. The CDR3 totals 12 residues. Per the germline V gene, CDR1 is SGHDT and CDR2 is YYEEEE.

The rearrangement links TRBV11-2 to TRBJ2-2; no DNA is available, so the TRBD2 call from TCRdb remains unchecked. The CDR3 length is 16 residues. Germline CDR1 reads SGHAT; CDR2 reads FQNNGV. The CDR3 region is CASSPTSGRARGELFF.

The gene calls are TRBV2 and TRBJ2-7; TCRdb's D call, TRBD2, is unchecked because there is no DNA. The CDR3 loop spans 16 amino acids. Germline V CDR1 and CDR2: SNHLY, FYNNEI. Here the CDR3 reads CASSPRLALSSYEQYF.

The CDR3 here is CASSWTGTGSHEQYF. This chain connects TRBV11-2 to TRBJ2-7; absent DNA, TCRdb's TRBD1 call cannot be checked. From germline, CDR1 is SGHAT and CDR2 FQNNGV. The CDR3 has 15 amino acids.

The chain is built from TRBV4-2 and TRBJ2-7; the D call from TCRdb, TRBD1, cannot be confirmed without DNA. Germline V gene data show CDR1 as LGHNA and CDR2 as YNFKEQ. This CDR3 is built from 18 residues. The CDR3 sequence is CASSQGKRAEGMDYEQYF.

The gene calls are TRBV4-2 and TRBJ1-4. The CDR3 covers 16 residues. The germline V gene encodes CDR1 LGHNA and CDR2 YNFKEQ. The chain's CDR3 is CASSQGTATTNERLFF.

The V call is TRBV25-1, the J call TRBJ2-5; lacking DNA, the TRBD1 call made by TCRdb goes unchecked. The CDR3 totals 16 residues. Germline loops: CDR1 MGHDK, CDR2 SYGVNS. CDR3 sequence reads: CASSEGGGKWGETQYF. Complete variable domain (other parts from reference TRBV25-1 and TRBJ2-5): EADIYQTPRYLVIGTGKKITLECSQTMGHDKMYWYQQDPGMELHLIHYSYGVNSTEKGDLSSESTVSRIRTEHFPLTLESARPSHTSQYLCASSEGGGKWGETQYFGPGTRLLVL.

J is TRBJ2-1 and V is TRBV4-1; TCRdb names TRBD2, which stays unverified in the absence of DNA. CDR3 length equals 14 residues. In germline, CDR1 is MGHRA, CDR2 YSYEKL. The CDR3 here is CASSQLAGDNEQFF.

The CDR3: CAWRDPTGSTNSPLHF. This chain joins TRBV30 and TRBJ1-6; TCRdb designates TRBD1, a call that cannot be tested without DNA. The CDR3 loop spans 16 amino acids. Germline V gene lookup returns CDR1 GTSNPN and CDR2 SVGIG (reference sequence). Based on the CDR3 plus reference TRBV30 and TRBJ1-6, the full variable domain is SQTIHQWPATLVQPVGSPLSLECTVEGTSNPNLYWYRQAAGRGLQLLFYSVGIGQISSEVPQNLSASRPQDRQFILSSKKLLLSDSGFYLCAWRDPTGSTNSPLHFGNGTRLTVT.

V is TRBV10-3 and J is TRBJ2-7; TCRdb lists TRBD2, though no DNA is available to test this call. CDR1 ENHRY and CDR2 SYGVKD come from the germline V gene. The CDR3 is 14 residues long. CDR3 loop: CAISERGGRGEQYF.

This chain connects TRBV5-1 to TRBJ2-7. Germline V gene data show CDR1 as SGHRS and CDR2 as YFSETQ. This CDR3 has 14 amino acids. This CDR3 reads CASSLAGALPEQYF.

The chain is built from TRBV5-1 and TRBJ2-7; TCRdb picks TRBD1, but there is no DNA to check that call. The germline V gene encodes CDR1 SGHRS and CDR2 YFSETQ. The CDR3 totals 15 residues. The chain's CDR3 is CASSLAGGLSYEQYF.

The chain links TRBV6-5 to TRBJ2-1; the TCRdb call, TRBD2, lacks DNA for checking. The germline CDR1 and CDR2 sequences are MNHEY and SVGAGI. The CDR3 contains 16 residues. Here the CDR3 reads CASSYSTWRGDNEQFF.

The genes are TRBV3-1 and TRBJ1-1; the D gene TCRdb calls, TRBD1, cannot be checked with no DNA. The CDR3 has 14 amino acids. Germline V gene sequence: CDR1 LGHDT, CDR2 YNNKEL (reference sequence). The CDR3 sequence is CASIKGEGAGEAFF.

This rearrangement joins TRBV18 to TRBJ2-6; the TCRdb call, TRBD1, lacks DNA for checking. The CDR3 spans 14 residues. Germline V gives CDR1 KGHSH, CDR2 LQKENI. CDR3 sequence reads: CASSPPPGTNVLTF.

CDR3 loop: CANSPLAGGSTDTQYF. The gene calls are TRBV18 and TRBJ2-3; TCRdb returns TRBD2, unconfirmable since there is no DNA. The germline V gene encodes CDR1 KGHSH and CDR2 LQKENI. This CDR3 region has 16 residues. Combining the CDR3 with reference TRBV18 and TRBJ2-3 gives the whole variable domain NAGVMQNPRHLVRRRGQEARLRCSPMKGHSHVYWYRQLPEEGLKFMVYLQKENIIDESGMPKERFSAEFPKEGPSILRIQQVVRGDSAAYFCANSPLAGGSTDTQYFGPGTRLTVL.

The CDR3 region is CASNGQESYEQYF. The chain employs TRBV12-3 or TRBV12-4 and TRBJ2-7; TCRdb gives TRBD1 as the D gene, but with no DNA this cannot be confirmed. This CDR3 spans 13 amino acids.

The chain couples TRBV12-3 or TRBV12-4 to TRBJ1-1. The length of the CDR3 is 13 residues. CDR3: CASSLRGRTEAFF.

The chain recombines TRBV4-1 with TRBJ2-7. The CDR3 is made up of 17 amino acids. Germline CDR1 and CDR2: MGHRA and YSYEKL. Here the CDR3 reads CASSQDKGRSDSYEQYF.

V usage is TRBV7-2 and J usage is TRBJ2-1; the D call of TRBD2 rests on TCRdb alone, since no DNA is present to check it. The germline V gene encodes CDR1 SGHTA and CDR2 FQGNSA. This CDR3 is 14 amino acids long. CDR3: CASSVGLNYNEQFF. Variable domain in full (rest from reference TRBV7-2 and TRBJ2-1): GAGVSQSPSNKVTEKGKDVELRCDPISGHTALYWYRQSLGQGLEFLIYFQGNSAPDKSGLPSDRFSAERTGGSVSTLTIQRTQQEDSAVYLCASSVGLNYNEQFFGPGTRLTVL.